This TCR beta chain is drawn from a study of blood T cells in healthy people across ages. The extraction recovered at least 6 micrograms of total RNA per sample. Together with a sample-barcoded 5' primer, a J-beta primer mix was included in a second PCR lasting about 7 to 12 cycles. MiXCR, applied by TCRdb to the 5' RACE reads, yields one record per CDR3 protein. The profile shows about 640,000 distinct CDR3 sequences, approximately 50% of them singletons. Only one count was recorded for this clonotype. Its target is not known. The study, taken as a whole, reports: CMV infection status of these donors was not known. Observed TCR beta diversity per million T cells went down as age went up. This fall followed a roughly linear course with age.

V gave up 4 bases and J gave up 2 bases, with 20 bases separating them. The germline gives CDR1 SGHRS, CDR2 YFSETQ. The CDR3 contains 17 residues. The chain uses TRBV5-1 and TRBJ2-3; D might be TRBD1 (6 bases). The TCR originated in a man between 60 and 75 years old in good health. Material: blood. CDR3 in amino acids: CASSNRDTWPYTDTQYF. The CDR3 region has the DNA TGCGCCAGCAGCAACCGGGACACCTGGCCATACACAGATACGCAGTATTTT.